This T cell receptor (beta chain) was sequenced in a study of blood T cell repertoires in COVID-19 (dated by TCRdb to 2018 to 2020). As for the study more broadly: Samples covering the acute and convalescent phases of COVID-19 were provided by collaborators in the United States, Italy and Spain. The sample metadata nearly always contained a de-identified subject ID, COVID-19 status, age in years and sex. The repertoires were released in a freely available public database intended as a resource for research on the immune response to SARS-CoV-2. Subjects who had been exposed to COVID-19, were actively infected with it, or had recovered from it provided the deeply sampled blood TCRbeta repertoires that made up the dataset. The material from the prospective study consisted of cDNA or gDNA derived from T cells, B-cell-depleted T cells, or PBMCs. Samples came from the ongoing ImmuneRACE study (first 160 participants) plus 1,254 subjects from 6 global collaborators. Where available, HLA class I and class II types were taken from metadata supplied by the sample provider and were not determined by assay-based typing. Overall results and qualifications from the work: The amount of clinical and demographic metadata varied by source and participant and was provided uncurated.

In this sample, this clone turned up once. What antigen it recognizes has not been identified. Base qualities are missing; no much larger clone stands one base away. The collaborating institutions used their own protocols to collect whole blood in K2EDTA tubes. For TCRbeta analysis, collaborator samples were shipped as frozen whole blood, as isolated PBMCs, or as DNA extracted from either sample type. The immunoSEQ Assay, a bias-controlled multiplex PCR, was used to amplify TCRbeta CDR3 regions from genomic DNA. The authors' pipeline ran thus. The number of nucleated cells in each sample was estimated from the amplification of reference gene primers within the assay. Sequence reads were collapsed and filtered to measure the absolute abundance of every unique TCRbeta CDR3 rearrangement. For each sample, productive Simpson clonality was calculated as the square root of Simpson's diversity index across productive rearrangements. Held by TCRdb, this immuneACCESS table contains in-frame sequences only and omits some clones. Under half of the omission traces to an unresolved V gene where checked; the cause of the rest is unknown. The V and J calls and clone size were taken over from that table, and D and trimming were inferred from the DNA. Counted in this sample were just under 300,000 clones; more than 85% of them appeared once. Together, the top ten hold over 1% of the sample.

Sequences SEHNR (CDR1) and FQNEAQ (CDR2) are obtained from the germline V gene (reference sequence). Compared with germline, V lacks 5 bases and J lacks 3 bases; bases without a gene match: 13. The CDR3, from cysteine to phenylalanine, totals 18 residues. Only the CDR3 DNA is retained, 54 bases long and in frame from the first base. Sample: peripheral blood. This receptor was identified in a man aged 70 or older with acute or convalescent COVID-19. The receptor chain draws on TRBV7-9 and TRBJ2-7, with 13 central nucleotides matching TRBD2. CDR3 region: CASSPIRVGTSGNYEQYF. The DNA sequence is TGTGCCAGCAGCCCAATCCGGGTGGGGACTAGCGGGAACTACGAGCAGTACTTC.